This TCR beta chain was identified during a study of Ad26.COV2.S vaccination and SARS-CoV-2 variants. Overall study: Of the COV1001 trial arms, the Ad26.COV2.S arm included the donor. Intramuscular Ad26.COV2.S doses were given once or twice, 56 days apart. Study-level findings and limits: Researchers cautioned that TCR breadth and depth analyses may have underestimated total T cell responses.

To note about this clone: Its antigen is not known.

Profiled with immunoSEQ multiplex PCR; TCRdb holds only in-frame clones, not every one. The sample carries 300,000 to 350,000 clones, approximately 87% recorded once. Treatment: 15 to 20 received Ad26.COV2.S at low or high dose, single or two shots; roughly five received placebo; per-sample allocation not given. All samples were drawn on day 63, counting from the first vaccine or placebo injection. Cohort 1b enrolled adults aged 18-55 years in Boston. Germline V gene data show CDR1 as SEHNR and CDR2 as FQNEAQ (reference sequence). The V gene end was trimmed by 7 bases and the J gene end by 5 bases; junction bases not matched to a gene: 9. This CDR3 is 15 amino acids long.

The specimen comprised peripheral blood, sampled in a trial of Ad26.COV2.S vaccine versus placebo. This clonotype was obtained from a person between 18 and 60 years old who received the Ad26.COV2.S COVID-19 vaccine or a placebo. The J gene is TRBJ2-2, the V gene TRBV7-9; TRBD2 matches 8 bases. CDR3 DNA sequence: TGTGCCAGCAAGTTAGTTAGCGGGGCGACCGGGGAGCTGTTTTTT. It encodes CASKLVSGATGELFF.